The next 28 T cell receptor beta chains were all read from a single sample in a study of T cells in Graves' hyperthyroidism and ophthalmopathy. RNA transcripts yielded amplified TCR beta CDR3 regions. The HTBI primer set was used in a first-round RT-PCR of the TCR CDR3. TCRdb reanalysed the multiplex PCR reads using MiXCR and keeps one entry per CDR3 protein. The sample records about 400,000 distinct CDR3 sequences, 15% being singletons. Specimen: blood. These receptors came from a woman younger than 45 with Graves' hyperthyroidism.

This clonotype was seen repeatedly, ten times or more. The chain uses TRBV20-1 and TRBJ2-4; D tentatively fits TRBD1 or TRBD2 (5 bases each). In germline, CDR1 is DFQATT, CDR2 SNEGSKA (reference sequence). Deletions cut 0 bases from V and 2 bases from J, with 11 bases between. The CDR3 contains 15 residues. The DNA of the CDR3 is TGCAGTGCTAGAGATCCACCGGGGCCCAAAAACATTCAGTACTTC. It specifies CSARDPPGPKNIQYF.

At least ten counts were recorded for this clonotype. V gene TRBV20-1 combines with J gene TRBJ2-2; 12 nucleotides agree with TRBD2. Germline V lookup: CDR1 DFQATT, CDR2 SNEGSKA (reference sequence). V lost 5 bases, J lost 12 bases, and 13 bases stayed unmatched. The CDR3 runs to 15 residues. The CDR3 DNA reads as TGCAGTGCTTGGACGCTAGCGGGAGGGCTGGGTCAGCTGTTTTTT. This gives the protein CSAWTLAGGLGQLFF.

This clonotype was counted at least ten times. J is TRBJ2-7 and V is TRBV11-2; maybe TRBD2 (6 bases). V lost 2 bases and J lost 4, with 24 bases in between. Germline loops: CDR1 SGHAT, CDR2 FQNNGV. The CDR3 is 18 residues long. In DNA form, the CDR3 reads TGTGCCAGCAGCTTAATCTGGACTGGAACGGGAGTCGGATACGAGCAGTACTTC. Protein product: CASSLIWTGTGVGYEQYF. The whole variable domain, remainder taken from reference TRBV11-2 and TRBJ2-7, is EAGVAQSPRYKIIEKRQSVAFWCNPISGHATLYWYQQILGQGPKLLIQFQNNGVVDDSQLPKDRFSAERLKGVDSTLKIQPAKLEDSAVYLCASSLIWTGTGVGYEQYFGPGTRLTVT.

This clonotype occurred a few times. J is TRBJ2-1 and V is TRBV6-1; 7 nucleotides align to TRBD2. Per the germline V gene, CDR1 is MNHNS and CDR2 is SASEGT. This CDR3 has 15 amino acids. V dropped 7 bases and J dropped 5; count of bases not matched to a gene: 11. The CDR3 coding sequence is TGTGCCAGCACCGTATGGGCGGGAGCCAACAATGAGCAGTTCTTC. This sequence encodes CASTVWAGANNEQFF.

Regarding this clonotype: This may be a read error: a much more frequent sequence differs by one nucleotide. V and J are TRBV3-1 and TRBJ2-3, with no clear D. The germline V gene encodes CDR1 LGHDT and CDR2 YNNKEL (reference sequence). The CDR3 contains 12 residues. The V gene lost 2 bases and the J gene lost 4 bases, with 4 bases spanning the gap. In DNA form, the CDR3 reads TGTGCCAGCAGCCAAATTCCAGATACGCAGTATTTT. Protein sequence: CASSQIPDTQYF.

This clonotype was observed many times. The rearrangement joins TRBV3-1 to TRBJ2-1; weak D call: TRBD2 (5 bases). The germline V and J ends were trimmed by 0 bases and 5 bases, with 11 bases remaining between them. The CDR3 loop spans 15 amino acids. The germline V gene has CDR1 LGHDT and CDR2 YNNKEL (reference sequence). CDR3 in amino acids: CASSQDAGLHNEQFF. The CDR3 region has the DNA TGTGCCAGCAGCCAAGATGCGGGCCTACACAATGAGCAGTTCTTC.

This clonotype was recorded at least ten times. The V gene is TRBV5-1, the J gene TRBJ2-3, with D tentatively TRBD1 (7 bases). The CDR3 runs 16 residues. Germline CDR1 SGHRS, CDR2 YFSETQ. The V and J ends lost 0 bases and 4 bases respectively, with 15 bases between them. CDR3 residues: CASSLARGGGADTQYF. CDR3 DNA sequence: TGCGCCAGCAGCTTGGCTCGCGGAGGGGGCGCAGATACGCAGTATTTT.

In its sample, this clonotype was seen many times. The J gene is TRBJ2-7, the V gene TRBV7-8; TRBD2 agrees at 13 bases. Germline-derived CDR1 and CDR2 are SGHVS and FQNEAQ. The CDR3 totals 16 residues. V trimming: 1 base; J trimming: 6 bases; junction bases outside the gene matches: 6. This CDR3 is CASSLGRGTSGTEQYF. The CDR3 bases are TGTGCCAGCAGCTTAGGACGTGGGACTAGCGGGACCGAGCAGTACTTC.

There are many counts of this clonotype. The genes are TRBV11-2 and TRBJ2-1; maybe TRBD2 (6 bases). V lost 2 bases and J lost 4, with 12 bases in between. Germline assignment: CDR1 SGHAT and CDR2 FQNNGV. The CDR3 runs to 15 residues. CDR3 DNA: TGTGCCAGCAGCTTATGGGGGGATCCGTACAATGAGCAGTTCTTC. Protein sequence: CASSLWGDPYNEQFF. Full variable domain (rest looked up from reference TRBV11-2 and TRBJ2-1): EAGVAQSPRYKIIEKRQSVAFWCNPISGHATLYWYQQILGQGPKLLIQFQNNGVVDDSQLPKDRFSAERLKGVDSTLKIQPAKLEDSAVYLCASSLWGDPYNEQFFGPGTRLTVL.

The genes are TRBV20-1 and TRBJ2-5; 7 bases are a match to TRBD1. Germline CDR1 reads DFQATT; CDR2 reads SNEGSKA (reference sequence). Trimming removed 0 bases from V and 7 bases from J; junction bases left unmatched: 17. The length of the CDR3 is 17 residues. In nucleotides, the CDR3 is TGCAGTGCTAGAGACCATACTATGCCGGGACAGACCTGGACCCAGTACTTC. Residues: CSARDHTMPGQTWTQYF.

This clonotype was observed a handful of times. The chain employs TRBV20-1 and TRBJ1-2, with no clear D. From germline, CDR1 is DFQATT and CDR2 SNEGSKA (reference sequence). This CDR3 has 13 residues. The V end was cut by 6 bases, the J end by 6 bases, with 17 bases between. CDR3 in amino acids: CSAPWAGGNGYTF. The CDR3 DNA reads as TGCAGTGCCCCCTGGGCGGGAGGGAATGGCTACACCTTC.

This clonotype has only one observation. The rearrangement links TRBV6-1 to TRBJ1-6; the match to TRBD1 covers 9 bases. The CDR3 spans 15 residues. Germline-derived CDR1 and CDR2 are MNHNS and SASEGT. The junction had 8 bases not matched to a gene; V was cut back by 5 bases and J by 9 bases. As DNA, the CDR3 is TGTGCCAGCAGTCTCATGGGACAGGGAGGTTCACCCCTCCACTTT. Its translation: CASSLMGQGGSPLHF.

This clonotype was seen at least ten times. The chain employs TRBV7-2 and TRBJ2-7; D unclear. Germline assignment: CDR1 SGHTA and CDR2 FQGNSA. Trimming removed 2 bases from V and 0 bases from J, with 8 bases in between. The CDR3 runs 14 residues. The CDR3 here is CASSLQANSYEQYF. DNA for the CDR3: TGTGCCAGCAGCTTACAGGCGAACTCCTACGAGCAGTACTTC.

This clonotype appeared a few times. The V call is TRBV9, the J call TRBJ2-5; 8 nucleotides match TRBD1. V trimming: 2 bases; J trimming: 5 bases; junction bases outside the gene matches: 8. The CDR3 sequence is 15 residues long. CDR1 is SGDLS and CDR2 is YYNGEE in the germline V gene. The CDR3 reads CASSVTGGLEETQYF. The CDR3 DNA follows: TGTGCCAGCAGCGTTACAGGGGGACTCGAGGAGACCCAGTACTTC.

The chain couples TRBV7-2 to TRBJ1-3; 7 bases fit TRBD1. Germline assignment: CDR1 SGHTA and CDR2 FQGNSA. Unmatched junction bases numbered 8, after V lost 2 bases and J lost 1 base. The CDR3 is made up of 17 amino acids. The CDR3 loop is CASSLQGQLTSGNTIYF. In DNA, the CDR3 is TGTGCCAGCAGCTTACAGGGACAGCTAACTTCTGGAAACACCATATATTTT.

The chain joins TRBV15 to TRBJ1-5; D is undetermined. The V end was cut by 3 bases, the J end by 4 bases, with 13 bases between. CDR1 is LNHNV, CDR2 YYDKDF, per germline (reference sequence). This CDR3 is built from 15 residues. CDR3 sequence (DNA): TGTGCCACCAGCAGCCCCCCAGCCTTGAATCAGCCCCAGCATTTT. Translating gives CATSSPPALNQPQHF.

This clonotype was recorded at least ten times. The chain combines TRBV5-1 with TRBJ1-3; TRBD1 matches 8 bases. CDR1 is SGHRS, CDR2 YFSETQ, per germline. J was trimmed by 4 bases and V by 1 base; bases with no gene match: 7. This CDR3 is 16 amino acids long. CDR3 sequence: CASSLFATGAGNTIYF. The DNA for the CDR3 is TGCGCCAGCAGCTTGTTTGCGACAGGGGCCGGAAACACCATATATTTT. Complete variable domain (other parts from reference TRBV5-1 and TRBJ1-3): KAGVTQTPRYLIKTRGQQVTLSCSPISGHRSVSWYQQTPGQGLQFLFEYFSETQRNKGNFPGRFSGRQFSNSRSEMNVSTLELGDSALYLCASSLFATGAGNTIYFGEGSWLTVV.

This clonotype turned up a few times. The chain recombines TRBV20-1 with TRBJ2-3, with D possibly matching TRBD2 (5 bases). Germline CDR1 reads DFQATT; CDR2 reads SNEGSKA (reference sequence). The CDR3 runs 15 residues. V was cut by 6 bases and J by 0 bases, with 16 bases left in between. CDR3 loop: CSATTDSPSTDTQYF. For the CDR3, the DNA is TGCAGTGCCACTACGGACTCCCCTAGCACAGATACGCAGTATTTT.

The V gene is TRBV19, the J gene TRBJ2-5; 12 nucleotides align to TRBD2. Per the germline V gene, CDR1 is LNHDA and CDR2 is SQIVND (reference sequence). The V segment lost 6 bases and the J segment 3 bases; nucleotides outside the gene matches: 5. The CDR3 contains 15 residues. The chain's CDR3 is CASRPRLAGEETQYF. DNA for the CDR3: TGTGCCAGTAGGCCCAGACTAGCGGGAGAAGAGACCCAGTACTTC.

The rearrangement links TRBV9 to TRBJ2-3, with 7 bases lining up with TRBD2. The germline gives CDR1 SGDLS, CDR2 YYNGEE. J gave up 2 bases and V 6 bases, and 9 bases lay outside the gene matches. The CDR3 sequence is 15 residues long. For the CDR3, the DNA is TGTGCCAGCACCCTTAGCGGGTCTCTCACAGATACGCAGTATTTT. Its protein is CASTLSGSLTDTQYF.

This chain joins TRBV20-1 and TRBJ2-1; D perhaps matches TRBD2 (5 bases). Per germline, CDR1 DFQATT and CDR2 SNEGSKA (reference sequence). The CDR3 covers 13 residues. For the CDR3, the DNA is TGCAGCCCCCTGACTACCTCCTACAATGAGCAGTTCTTC. It encodes CSPLTTSYNEQFF.

This clonotype has at least ten counts. V usage is TRBV18 and J usage is TRBJ2-7, with TRBD1 as a possible D gene (6 bases). CDR3 length equals 14 residues. Deletions cut 3 bases from V and 2 bases from J, with 11 bases between. Germline V gene lookup returns CDR1 KGHSH and CDR2 LQKENI. In nucleotides, the CDR3 is TGTGCCAGCTCACCCCAGGGGACAACCTACGAGCAGTACTTC. Translating it yields CASSPQGTTYEQYF.

This clonotype was counted at least ten times. The V gene is TRBV7-8, the J gene TRBJ1-6; D not certain. V lost 0 bases and J lost 6, with 15 bases in between. The CDR3 length is 17 residues. Germline loops: CDR1 SGHVS, CDR2 FQNEAQ. The DNA for the CDR3 is TGTGCCAGCAGCTTAGCCCAAGAACCCTTGGGTAATTCACCCCTCCACTTT. Its protein product is CASSLAQEPLGNSPLHF.

The chain recombines TRBV5-1 with TRBJ2-7; 12 bases fit TRBD2. The CDR3 length is 16 residues. The germline V gene has CDR1 SGHRS and CDR2 YFSETQ. The trim removed 10 bases at V and 3 bases at J, leaving 14 bases unmatched. CDR3 residues: CAGRQVLAGGSYEQYF. In DNA form, the CDR3 reads TGCGCCGGCCGACAGGTCCTAGCGGGAGGGAGCTACGAGCAGTACTTC.

This clonotype was detected only a few times. The chain recombines TRBV15 with TRBJ2-5; tentatively, D is TRBD1 or TRBD2 (5 bases each). This CDR3 is 15 amino acids long. V was pared by 0 bases and J by 2 bases, with 10 bases between. From germline, CDR1 is LNHNV and CDR2 YYDKDF (reference sequence). CDR3 DNA sequence: TGTGCCACCAGCAGAGATACGGGGCTTCAAGAGACCCAGTACTTC. Its translation: CATSRDTGLQETQYF. The variable domain in full, completed from reference TRBV15 and TRBJ2-5, reads DAMVIQNPRYQVTQFGKPVTLSCSQTLNHNVMYWYQQKSSQAPKLLFHYYDKDFNNEADTPDNFQSRRPNTSFCFLDIRSPGLGDTAMYLCATSRDTGLQETQYFGPGTRLLVL.

This clonotype showed up just a few times. CDR3 in DNA: TGCAGTGCAAAGACTAGCGGGAGTCTAAATGAGCAGTTCTTC. Translating it yields CSAKTSGSLNEQFF. This sequence joins TRBV20-1 and TRBJ2-1; TRBD2 matches 12 bases. The trim removed 6 bases at V and 7 bases at J, leaving 7 bases unmatched. CDR3 length: 14 amino acids. CDR1 and CDR2 from the germline V gene are DFQATT and SNEGSKA (reference sequence).

Of note for this clonotype: The junction does not match germline at one end; this may be a read error. The chain has TRBV6-1 and TRBJ2-2; perhaps TRBD1 as D (5 bases). Germline V gene lookup returns CDR1 MNHNS and CDR2 SASEGT. The CDR3 spans 15 residues. The CDR3 is CASNEVRGNTGELFF. CDR3 DNA: TGTGCCAGCAATGAAGTTAGGGGGAACACCGGGGAGCTGTTTTTT.

The sample holds many counts of this clonotype. The chain combines TRBV2 with TRBJ2-7; the match to TRBD2 covers 12 bases. Trimming removed 6 bases from V and 4 bases from J; junction bases left unmatched: 4. Germline V lookup: CDR1 SNHLY, CDR2 FYNNEI. The CDR3 covers 14 residues. The CDR3: CASSGLAGKYEQYF. The CDR3 region has the DNA TGTGCCAGCAGCGGACTAGCGGGAAAATACGAGCAGTACTTC.